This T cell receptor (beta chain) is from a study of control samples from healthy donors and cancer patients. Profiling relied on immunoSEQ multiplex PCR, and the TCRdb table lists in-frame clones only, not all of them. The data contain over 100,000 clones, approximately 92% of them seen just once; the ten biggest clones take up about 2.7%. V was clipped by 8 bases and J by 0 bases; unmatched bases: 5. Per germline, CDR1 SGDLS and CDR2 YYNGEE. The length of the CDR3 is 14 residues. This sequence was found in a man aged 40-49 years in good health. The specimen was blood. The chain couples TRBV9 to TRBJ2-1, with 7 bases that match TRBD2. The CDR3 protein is CASNGGSSYNEQFF. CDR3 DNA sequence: TGTGCCAGTAACGGGGGGAGCTCCTACAATGAGCAGTTCTTC.